A single sample is the source of the 5 T cell receptor beta chains below, sequenced in a study of cytomegalovirus exposure and HLA in healthy donors. Primers included in the PCR were 60 Vbeta and 13 Jbeta primers. The assay was immunoSEQ multiplex PCR, and TCRdb's table has in-frame clones only and misses some. The sample includes around 120,000 clones, about four fifths seen only once; the top ten take 8.8%. The specimen sequenced was PBMCs. Receptor source: a female donor in good health and CMV-seropositive.

CDR3 in DNA: TGCGCCAGCAGCTTGTTGGCAGGTAGCAATCAGCCCCAGCATTTT. The encoded protein is CASSLLAGSNQPQHF. J is TRBJ1-5 and V is TRBV5-1, with no clear D. V was pared by 1 base and J by 0 bases, with 8 bases between. Germline CDR1 is SGHRS and CDR2 is YFSETQ. CDR3 length: 15 residues.

The J gene is TRBJ1-2, the V gene TRBV5-4; 9 bases agree with TRBD1. CDR1 is SGHNT and CDR2 is YYREEE in the germline V gene (reference sequence). This CDR3 contains 14 residues. V lost 0 bases, J lost 4 bases, and 1 base stayed unmatched. CDR3 amino acids: CASSLGGQGYGYTF. CDR3 coding DNA: TGTGCCAGCAGCTTGGGGGGACAGGGCTATGGCTACACCTTC.

The CDR3 spells CASSQGGRGGHKNYGYTF. CDR3 coding DNA: TGTGCCAGCAGCCAAGGGGGTAGGGGGGGGCACAAAAACTATGGCTACACCTTC. The genes are TRBV2 and TRBJ1-2; D is possibly TRBD1 (6 bases). CDR1 is SNHLY and CDR2 is FYNNEI in the germline V gene. Trimming stripped 6 bases from V and 2 bases from J, with 25 bases between. The CDR3 has 18 amino acids. Variable domain in full (rest from reference TRBV2 and TRBJ1-2): EPEVTQTPSHQVTQMGQEVILRCVPISNHLYFYWYRQILGQKVEFLVSFYNNEISEKSEIFDDQFSVERPDGSNFTLKIRSTKLEDSAMYFCASSQGGRGGHKNYGYTFGSGTRLTVV.

This clone appeared a few times. V usage is TRBV7-6 and J usage is TRBJ1-5; no clear D. The CDR3 has 14 amino acids. Germline values: CDR1 SGHVS, CDR2 FNYEAQ. V was trimmed by 2 bases and J by 1 base, leaving 6 bases between them. CDR3 in DNA: TGTGCCAGCAGCTTACCGGGAAGCAATCAGCCCCAGCATTTT. Translation gives CASSLPGSNQPQHF.

The chain carries TRBV25-1 and TRBJ1-6; TRBD1 matches at 7 bases. Germline V gives CDR1 MGHDK, CDR2 SYGVNS. This CDR3 region has 16 residues. J was trimmed by 1 base and V by 4 bases; bases with no gene match: 4. The CDR3 reads CASSAARGSYNSPLHF. The CDR3 DNA reads TGTGCCAGCAGTGCGGCCAGGGGGTCCTATAATTCACCCCTCCACTTT.